This entry concerns a single T cell receptor beta chain. This sample stems from a study of blood T cell repertoires in COVID-19. Study-wide context: Both acute and convalescent COVID-19 samples were obtained from the United States, Italy and Spain.

Data came from immunoSEQ multiplex PCR; TCRdb stores just in-frame clones and leaves some out. The profile shows around 30,000 clones, roughly nine tenths of them singletons. Input material: peripheral blood. The source of this sequence is a man between 65 and 79 years old with active or convalescent COVID-19.

The CDR3 DNA is TGTGCCAGCAGGAGTAACAGGGAATCCTACGAGCAGTACTTC. The encoded protein is CASRSNRESYEQYF. This chain joins TRBV6-5 and TRBJ2-7; D might be TRBD1 (6 bases). The CDR3 consists of 14 residues. Germline-derived CDR1 and CDR2 are MNHEY and SVGAGI. The V and J ends lost 6 bases and 1 base respectively, with 13 bases between them.